A single sample is the source of the 30 T cell receptor beta chains below, sequenced in a study of T cell responses to AZD1222 COVID-19 vaccine. Method: immunoSEQ multiplex PCR; TCRdb's copy keeps in-frame clones and lacks some. The data show 140,000 to 150,000 clones, approximately 88% seen once. The material was peripheral blood, obtained on day 0 of AZD1222 vaccination. The receptors come from an adult in good health.

This clone was seen repeatedly, ten times or more. The chain recombines TRBV11-3 with TRBJ2-3, with a tentative D call TRBD1 (6 bases). Germline assignment: CDR1 SGHNT and CDR2 YENEEA. The V gene lost 7 bases and the J gene lost 2 bases, with 13 bases spanning the gap. CDR3 length equals 14 residues. The CDR3 sequence: CASTPRGTTDTQYF. The CDR3 region has the DNA TGTGCCAGCACCCCCAGGGGAACCACAGATACGCAGTATTTT. The whole variable domain, filled in from reference TRBV11-3 and TRBJ2-3, reads EAGVVQSPRYKIIEKKQPVAFWCNPISGHNTLYWYLQNLGQGPELLIRYENEEAVDDSQLPKDRFSAERLKGVDSTLKIQPAELGDSAVYLCASTPRGTTDTQYFGPGTRLTVL.

The V gene is TRBV7-2, the J gene TRBJ2-7; 11 positions match TRBD2. After removal of 3 bases from V and 6 bases from J, the junction contained 13 bases not matched to a gene. Per germline, CDR1 SGHTA and CDR2 FQGNSA. The CDR3 runs 17 residues. CDR3 region: CASSLISGGVPISEQYF. The DNA of the CDR3 is TGTGCCAGCAGCTTGATTAGCGGGGGGGTCCCTATCTCCGAGCAGTACTTC.

This chain joins TRBV14 and TRBJ2-2; no reliable D call. This CDR3 is built from 13 residues. In germline, CDR1 is SGHDN, CDR2 FVKESK. Trimming cost V 4 bases and J 11 bases, with 14 bases left between them. In nucleotides, the CDR3 is TGTGCCAGCAGCCCCACGAGCATCGGAGAGCTGTTTTTT. Translation: CASSPTSIGELFF.

This chain joins TRBV7-8 and TRBJ2-3; 7 positions agree with TRBD2. The CDR3 consists of 12 residues. Trimming at V came to 5 bases and at J to 10 bases, leaving 6 bases not matched to a gene. Per the germline V gene, CDR1 is SGHVS and CDR2 is FQNEAQ. CDR3: CASSAGTTAQYF. As DNA, the CDR3 is TGTGCCAGCAGCGCGGGGACTACTGCGCAGTATTTT.

V usage is TRBV7-8 and J usage is TRBJ2-2; D ambiguous. The germline CDR1 and CDR2 sequences are SGHVS and FQNEAQ. This CDR3 region has 14 residues. V gave up 5 bases and J gave up 1 base, with 8 bases separating them. The CDR3 here is CASSASGNTGELFF. The CDR3 DNA sequence: TGTGCCAGCAGCGCTTCCGGGAACACCGGGGAGCTGTTTTTT.

A single count supports this clone. The chain has TRBV7-3 and TRBJ2-3; 13 bases map to TRBD2. Trimming at V came to 5 bases and at J to 4 bases, leaving 9 bases not matched to a gene. The CDR3 consists of 17 residues. Looked up from germline, CDR1 is SGHTA and CDR2 is FQGTGA. The CDR3 protein is CASSPQTSGRRADTQYF. DNA of the CDR3: TGTGCCAGCAGCCCCCAGACTAGCGGGAGGCGGGCAGATACGCAGTATTTT.

About this clone itself: A much larger clone lies a single base off, so this may be a read error. The chain uses TRBV6-5 and TRBJ1-1, with D tentatively TRBD1 (6 bases). Trimming took off 8 bases at V and 5 bases at J, with 18 bases between the two ends. Per the germline V gene, CDR1 is MNHEY and CDR2 is SVGAGI. This CDR3 is 14 amino acids long. CDR3 sequence (DNA): TGTGCCAGCGAGCGGGGGGCGGGGAGGACTGAAGCTTTCTTT. Residues: CASERGAGRTEAFF.

The gene calls are TRBV6-5 and TRBJ2-7; D may correspond to TRBD1 or TRBD2 (6 bases each). The germline V gene encodes CDR1 MNHEY and CDR2 SVGAGI. Trimming stripped 2 bases from V and 2 bases from J, with 7 bases between. There are 13 residues in the CDR3. The CDR3, as DNA: TGTGCCAGCAGTTACCGGGGGCCCTACGAGCAGTACTTC. Its translation is CASSYRGPYEQYF.

The CDR3 loop reads CASSPGTAGANVLTF. The CDR3 DNA follows: TGTGCCAGCAGCCCGGGAACCGCTGGGGCCAACGTCCTGACTTTC. The chain joins TRBV5-4 to TRBJ2-6, with D maybe TRBD2 (5 bases). CDR1 and CDR2 from the germline V gene are SGHNT and YYREEE (reference sequence). V was pared by 4 bases and J by 2 bases, with 10 bases between. There are 15 residues in the CDR3.

J is TRBJ1-3 and V is TRBV18; the D is unclear. Germline CDR1 reads KGHSH; CDR2 reads LQKENI. V lost 3 bases to trimming and J lost 6 bases, with 12 bases between them. The CDR3 loop spans 14 amino acids. CDR3 protein: CASSPETTLNTIYF. The CDR3 DNA reads TGTGCCAGCTCACCCGAGACAACTCTAAACACCATATATTTT.

CDR3 in DNA: TGCGCCAGCAGGACCCAGGGGGCAGAGAACACTGAAGCTTTCTTT. It is translated as CASRTQGAENTEAFF. The chain uses TRBV10-2 and TRBJ1-1; 8 bases are a match to TRBD1. From germline, CDR1 is WSHSY and CDR2 SAAADI. The trim removed 6 bases at V and 1 base at J, leaving 7 bases unmatched. CDR3 length: 15 residues.

For this clone: One end of the junction does not line up with germline, which may come from a read error. V and J are TRBV6-6 and TRBJ2-5; D remains ambiguous. From germline, CDR1 is MNHNY and CDR2 SVGAGI (reference sequence). The CDR3 runs 13 residues. CDR3 protein: CASSLNGKEAQYF. CDR3 bases: TGTGCCAGCAGTTTAAATGGGAAAGAGGCCCAGTACTTC.

The gene calls are TRBV7-8 and TRBJ1-3; 7 positions match TRBD1. The CDR3 covers 15 residues. J gave up 2 bases and V 2 bases, and 3 bases lay outside the gene matches. Germline V CDR1 and CDR2: SGHVS, FQNEAQ. The DNA for the CDR3 is TGTGCCAGCAGCTTACAGACAGGGACTGGAAACACCATATATTTT. It codes for CASSLQTGTGNTIYF.

The rearrangement joins TRBV5-5 to TRBJ2-2; tentatively, D is TRBD2 (6 bases). The germline CDR1 and CDR2 sequences are SGHKS and YYEKEE (reference sequence). The CDR3 runs 15 residues. Trimming left V 6 bases short and J 12 bases short, with 24 bases between. CDR3 in amino acids: CASTPVERAGPQLFF. The CDR3 nucleotides are TGTGCCAGCACCCCCGTGGAGCGGGCGGGGCCTCAGCTGTTTTTT. Drawing the rest from reference TRBV5-5 and TRBJ2-2, the complete variable domain is DAGVTQSPTHLIKTRGQQVTLRCSPISGHKSVSWYQQVLGQGPQFIFQYYEKEERGRGNFPDRFSARQFPNYSSELNVNALLLGDSALYLCASTPVERAGPQLFFGEGSRLTVL.

The chain links TRBV7-2 to TRBJ2-5, with D perhaps matching TRBD1 (5 bases). The germline V gene has CDR1 SGHTA and CDR2 FQGNSA. The CDR3 spans 14 residues. Trimming pared 0 bases from V and 5 bases from J, leaving 10 bases between. The CDR3 region is CASSLAGAGETQYF. CDR3 nucleotide sequence: TGTGCCAGCAGCTTAGCAGGGGCCGGGGAGACCCAGTACTTC.

The rearrangement joins TRBV4-2 to TRBJ1-6; D unresolved. This CDR3 is built from 15 residues. V was trimmed by 7 bases and J by 0 bases, leaving 10 bases between them. CDR1 is LGHNA and CDR2 is YNFKEQ in the germline V gene. The DNA of the CDR3 is TGTGCCAGCACGGTGGCGAGCTCCTATAATTCACCCCTCCACTTT. This codes for CASTVASSYNSPLHF.

The rearrangement uses TRBV5-1 and TRBJ1-1; tentatively, D is TRBD1 (6 bases). The CDR3 spans 15 residues. The germline V gene has CDR1 SGHRS and CDR2 YFSETQ. The V and J ends lost 7 bases and 1 base respectively, with 17 bases between them. The CDR3 DNA reads as TGCGCCAGCGGAGCCACAGGGTTAAAGAACACTGAAGCTTTCTTT. This gives the protein CASGATGLKNTEAFF.

The rearrangement uses TRBV18 and TRBJ2-7; D gene uncertain. There are 16 residues in the CDR3. Trimming cost V 3 bases and J 6 bases, with 21 bases left between them. Germline CDR1 and CDR2: KGHSH and LQKENI. DNA of the CDR3: TGTGCCAGCTCACCCCGATCTCTATCGGCCGGCGGCGAGCAGTACTTC. This gives the protein CASSPRSLSAGGEQYF.

The rearrangement joins TRBV19 to TRBJ1-5; TRBD1 is a possible D gene (5 bases). Trimming pared 1 base from V and 7 bases from J, leaving 17 bases between. Germline CDR1 reads LNHDA; CDR2 reads SQIVND (reference sequence). This CDR3 region has 16 residues. Here the CDR3 reads CASSIVGRAARQPQHF. The CDR3 nucleotides read TGTGCCAGTAGTATAGTAGGCAGGGCGGCTCGGCAGCCCCAGCATTTT.

This sequence joins TRBV6-5 and TRBJ1-5; maybe TRBD1 (5 bases). The germline V and J ends were trimmed by 8 bases and 4 bases, with 12 bases remaining between them. The germline gives CDR1 MNHEY, CDR2 SVGAGI. There are 13 residues in the CDR3. CDR3 sequence reads: CASRPGGNQPQHF. The CDR3 DNA reads TGTGCCAGCCGACCCGGGGGAAATCAGCCCCAGCATTTT.

The CDR3 DNA is TGTGCCAGCAGCGCAGCCGGTCAGGGGTCTCAGCCCCAGCATTTT. Encoded protein: CASSAAGQGSQPQHF. The V and J genes are TRBV7-9 and TRBJ1-5, with D possibly being TRBD1 (6 bases). The CDR3 is 15 amino acids. CDR1 SEHNR and CDR2 FQNEAQ come from the germline V gene (reference sequence). V was trimmed by 5 bases and J by 6 bases, leaving 17 bases between them.

The chain recombines TRBV11-2 with TRBJ1-6, with D uncertain. Trimming left V 3 bases short and J 16 bases short, with 13 bases between. The germline gives CDR1 SGHAT, CDR2 FQNNGV. This CDR3 has 12 amino acids. CDR3 loop: CASSFAKGRLHF. In nucleotides, the CDR3 is TGTGCCAGCAGCTTTGCAAAAGGTCGACTCCACTTT.

The chain employs TRBV5-1 and TRBJ2-7; D is uncertain. V shed 0 bases and J shed 8 bases, with 6 bases lying between them. The CDR3 loop spans 11 amino acids. Germline V CDR1 and CDR2: SGHRS, YFSETQ. Written as DNA, the CDR3 is TGCGCCAGCAGCTTGGAGGGAAAGCAGTACTTC. This gives the protein CASSLEGKQYF.

The chain carries TRBV19 and TRBJ2-1, with D uncertain. This CDR3 region has 16 residues. In germline, CDR1 is LNHDA, CDR2 SQIVND (reference sequence). Trimming shortened V by 3 bases and J by 2 bases, and 14 bases separated the two germline ends. The CDR3: CASSIGSVGPYNEQFF. CDR3 in DNA: TGTGCCAGTAGTATCGGGTCGGTAGGTCCCTACAATGAGCAGTTCTTC.

This chain uses TRBV5-1 with TRBJ1-2, with D tentatively TRBD1 (5 bases). Trimming removed 3 bases from V and 8 bases from J, with 20 bases in between. Germline CDR1 is SGHRS and CDR2 is YFSETQ. The CDR3 runs to 15 residues. The chain's CDR3 is CASSSAGGEGVGYTF. The CDR3 bases are TGCGCCAGCAGCTCCGCCGGAGGGGAAGGGGTGGGCTACACCTTC.

The chain uses TRBV9 and TRBJ1-5; no clear D. CDR1 is SGDLS and CDR2 is YYNGEE in the germline V gene. V lost 7 bases to trimming and J lost 8 bases, with 22 bases between them. The CDR3 runs 15 residues. CDR3 loop: CASSAGLARLEPQHF. The CDR3 DNA sequence: TGTGCCAGCTCCGCAGGCCTCGCAAGATTGGAGCCCCAGCATTTT.

The V gene is TRBV2, the J gene TRBJ1-1; perhaps TRBD1 as D (5 bases). There are 15 residues in the CDR3. Trimming stripped 6 bases from V and 5 bases from J, with 19 bases between. Germline V gene lookup returns CDR1 SNHLY and CDR2 FYNNEI. CDR3 coding DNA: TGTGCCAGCAGCGAGATTATCCCCGGGGGGACTGAAGCTTTCTTT. Protein product: CASSEIIPGGTEAFF.

This clone was detected only once. The V call is TRBV5-1, the J call TRBJ1-4; tentatively, D is TRBD1 (5 bases). Germline V gene lookup returns CDR1 SGHRS and CDR2 YFSETQ. The CDR3 has 14 residues. Trimming pared 2 bases from V and 7 bases from J, leaving 12 bases between. CDR3: CASSLAQASEKLFF. CDR3 DNA: TGCGCCAGCAGCTTAGCACAGGCCAGTGAAAAACTGTTTTTT.

This sequence joins TRBV28 and TRBJ2-7; D is ambiguous. CDR1 is MDHEN and CDR2 is SYDVKM in the germline V gene. V dropped 0 bases and J dropped 1 base, with 10 bases sitting between them. The CDR3 loop spans 15 amino acids. The DNA for the CDR3 is TGTGCCAGCAGTTTATGGAGTGCTGGGTCCTACGAGCAGTACTTC. It specifies CASSLWSAGSYEQYF.

This sequence joins TRBV5-6 and TRBJ1-6; 7 nucleotides align to TRBD1. Germline lookup yields CDR1 SGHDT and CDR2 YYEEEE. Unmatched junction bases numbered 9, after V lost 3 bases and J lost 6 bases. CDR3 length: 16 amino acids. The CDR3 region has the DNA TGTGCCAGCAGCTGGAGCGACAGGGTTGGTAATTCACCCCTCCACTTT. It encodes CASSWSDRVGNSPLHF.